These T cell receptor beta chains were read from a single sample in a study of early T cells in non-severe SARS-CoV-2 infection. TCRdb re-called the 5' RACE reads through MiXCR, storing one row per CDR3 protein. The sample includes around 86,000 distinct CDR3 sequences, under 15% seen only once; the top ten take 0.45% to 0.75%. The sequenced sample was whole blood. Source of these receptors: an adult who was a healthcare worker with PCR-confirmed SARS-CoV-2 infection or an uninfected control (not recorded which). Each CDR3 is given without its conserved first and last residue. D genes are given only for firm matches. Only part of the rows carry a size: once, few, many, or a class if the clone is expanded.

j_call d_call clone_size v_call cdr3_aa
TRBJ2-5 TRBD1 few TRBV6-1 ASSLQGSQETQY
TRBJ2-5 TRBD2 many TRBV18 ASSPGLAQETQY
TRBJ2-5 . many TRBV12-3/TRBV12-4 ASRPTGTEETQY
TRBJ1-2 TRBD1 few TRBV20-1 SAPGQGYSNYGYT
TRBJ1-1 . . TRBV5-1 ASSQGRSNTEAF
TRBJ1-2 . many TRBV12-3/TRBV12-4 ASSSSKGGYT
TRBJ2-3 . few TRBV27 ASSLITGGTDTQY
TRBJ1-5 . . TRBV19 ASSILGDSNQPQH
TRBJ2-1 TRBD2 many TRBV19 ASSIDPRTSGVNEQF
TRBJ2-1 . . TRBV7-2 ASSLIREQF